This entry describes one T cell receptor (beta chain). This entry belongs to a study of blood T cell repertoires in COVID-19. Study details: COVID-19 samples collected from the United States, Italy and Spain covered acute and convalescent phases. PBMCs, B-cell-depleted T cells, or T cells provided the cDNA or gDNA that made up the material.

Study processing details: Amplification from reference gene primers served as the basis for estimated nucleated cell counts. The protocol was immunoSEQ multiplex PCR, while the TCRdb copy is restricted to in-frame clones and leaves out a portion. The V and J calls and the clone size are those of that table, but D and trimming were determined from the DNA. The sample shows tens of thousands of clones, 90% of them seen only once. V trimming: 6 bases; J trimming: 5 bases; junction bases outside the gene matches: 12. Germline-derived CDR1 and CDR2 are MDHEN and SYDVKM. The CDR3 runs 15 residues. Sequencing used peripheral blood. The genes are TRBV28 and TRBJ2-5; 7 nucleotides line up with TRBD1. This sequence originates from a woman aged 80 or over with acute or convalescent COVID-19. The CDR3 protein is CASSILGTASETQYF. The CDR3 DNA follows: TGTGCCAGCAGCATACTCGGGACAGCGTCGGAGACCCAGTACTTC.